The clone carrying this T cell receptor beta chain was seen only a few times. The CDR3 end falls 3 residues outside the read, so it is completed with the germline J gene. These data belong to a study of T cell clonality in common variable immunodeficiency. The table came from immunoSEQ multiplex PCR; TCRdb's copy has only in-frame clones and leaves some out. The sample contains about 52,000 clones, none of them singletons. CDR1 and CDR2 from the germline V gene are SGHNT and YYREEE (reference sequence). J gave up 7 bases and V 4 bases, and 8 bases lay outside the gene matches. The CDR3 runs to 16 residues.

The clonotype comes from a person aged 18 to 75 in good health. The chain carries TRBV5-4 and TRBJ2-1; 13 positions agree with TRBD2. What was sequenced was peripheral blood mononuclear cells. The DNA read from the CDR3 is TGTGCCAGCAGCGCGAGACTAGCGGGAGGTAAGAATGAG. Translating gives CASSARLAGGKNE. The CDR3, in full, reads CASSARLAGGKNEQFF.